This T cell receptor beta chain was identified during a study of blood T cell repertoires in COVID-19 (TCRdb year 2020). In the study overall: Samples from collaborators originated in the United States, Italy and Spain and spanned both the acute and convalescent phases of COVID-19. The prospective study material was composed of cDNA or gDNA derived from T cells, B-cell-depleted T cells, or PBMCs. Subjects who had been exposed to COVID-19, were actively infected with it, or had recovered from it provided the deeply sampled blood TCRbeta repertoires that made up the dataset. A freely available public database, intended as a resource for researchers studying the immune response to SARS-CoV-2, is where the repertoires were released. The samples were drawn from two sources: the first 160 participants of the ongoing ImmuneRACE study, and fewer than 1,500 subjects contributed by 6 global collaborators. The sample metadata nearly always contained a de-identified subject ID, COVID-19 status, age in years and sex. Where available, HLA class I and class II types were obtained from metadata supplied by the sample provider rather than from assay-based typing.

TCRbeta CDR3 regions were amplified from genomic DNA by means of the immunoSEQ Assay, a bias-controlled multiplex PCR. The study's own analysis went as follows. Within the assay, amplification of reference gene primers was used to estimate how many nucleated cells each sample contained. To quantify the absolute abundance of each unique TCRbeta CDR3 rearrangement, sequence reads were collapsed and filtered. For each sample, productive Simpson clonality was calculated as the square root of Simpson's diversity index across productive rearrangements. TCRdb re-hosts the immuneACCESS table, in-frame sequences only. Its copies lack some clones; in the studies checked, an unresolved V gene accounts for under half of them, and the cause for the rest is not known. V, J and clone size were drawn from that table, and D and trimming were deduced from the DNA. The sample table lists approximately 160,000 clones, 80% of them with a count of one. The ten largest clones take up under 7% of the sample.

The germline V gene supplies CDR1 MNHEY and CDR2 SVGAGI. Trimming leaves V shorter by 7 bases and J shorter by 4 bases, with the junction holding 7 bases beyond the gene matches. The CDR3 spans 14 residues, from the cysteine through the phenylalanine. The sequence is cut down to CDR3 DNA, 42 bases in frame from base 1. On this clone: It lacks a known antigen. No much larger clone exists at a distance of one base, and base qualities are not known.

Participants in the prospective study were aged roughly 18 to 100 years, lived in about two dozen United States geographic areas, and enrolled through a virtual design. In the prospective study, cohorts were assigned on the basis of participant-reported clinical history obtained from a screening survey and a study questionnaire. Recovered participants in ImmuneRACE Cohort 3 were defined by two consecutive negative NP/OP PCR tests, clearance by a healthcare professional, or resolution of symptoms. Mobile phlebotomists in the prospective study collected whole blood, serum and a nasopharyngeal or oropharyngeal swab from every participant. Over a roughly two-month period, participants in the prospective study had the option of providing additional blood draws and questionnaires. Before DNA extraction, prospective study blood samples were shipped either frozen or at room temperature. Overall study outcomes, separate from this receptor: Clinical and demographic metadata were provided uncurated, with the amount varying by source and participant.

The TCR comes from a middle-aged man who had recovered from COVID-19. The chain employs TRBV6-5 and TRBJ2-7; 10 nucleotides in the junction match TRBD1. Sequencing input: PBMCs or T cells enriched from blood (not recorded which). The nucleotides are TGTGCCAGCATTCCAGGGGACAGGGGTTACGAGCAGTACTTC. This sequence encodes CASIPGDRGYEQYF.